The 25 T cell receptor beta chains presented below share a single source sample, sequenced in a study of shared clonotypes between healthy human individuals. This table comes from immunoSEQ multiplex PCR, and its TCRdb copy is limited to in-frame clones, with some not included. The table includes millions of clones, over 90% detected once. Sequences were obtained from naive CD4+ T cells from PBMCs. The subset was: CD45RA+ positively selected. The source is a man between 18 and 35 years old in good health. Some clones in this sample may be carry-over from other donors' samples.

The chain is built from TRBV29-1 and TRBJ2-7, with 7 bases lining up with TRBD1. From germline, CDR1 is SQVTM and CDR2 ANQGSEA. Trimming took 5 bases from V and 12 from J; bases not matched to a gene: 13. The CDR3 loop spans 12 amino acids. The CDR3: CSVYRAGEGAYF. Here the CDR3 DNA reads TGCAGCGTTTACCGGGCGGGCGAGGGGGCGTACTTC.

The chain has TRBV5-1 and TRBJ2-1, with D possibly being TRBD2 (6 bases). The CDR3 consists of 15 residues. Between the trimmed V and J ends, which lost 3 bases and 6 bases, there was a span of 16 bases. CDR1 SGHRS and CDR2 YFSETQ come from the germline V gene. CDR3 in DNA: TGCGCCAGCAGCTCAAACGGGGGAAGCCCCAATGAGCAGTTCTTC. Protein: CASSSNGGSPNEQFF.

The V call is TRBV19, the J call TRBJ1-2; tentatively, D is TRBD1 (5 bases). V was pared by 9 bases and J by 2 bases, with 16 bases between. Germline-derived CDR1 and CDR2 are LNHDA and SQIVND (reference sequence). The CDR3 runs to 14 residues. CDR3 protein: CASNGRGANYGYTF. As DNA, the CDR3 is TGTGCCAGCAACGGGCGGGGCGCGAACTATGGCTACACCTTC.

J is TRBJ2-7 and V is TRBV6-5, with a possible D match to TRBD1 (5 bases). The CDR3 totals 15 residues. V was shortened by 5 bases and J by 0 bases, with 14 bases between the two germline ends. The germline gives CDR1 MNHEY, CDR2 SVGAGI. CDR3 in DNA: TGTGCCAGCAGTCTTACAGGCGCCAACTCCTACGAGCAGTACTTC. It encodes CASSLTGANSYEQYF.

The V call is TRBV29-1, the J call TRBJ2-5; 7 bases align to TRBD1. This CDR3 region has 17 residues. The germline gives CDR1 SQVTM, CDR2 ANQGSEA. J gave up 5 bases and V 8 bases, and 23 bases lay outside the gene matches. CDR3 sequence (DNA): TGCAGCTCTTCAATGGGGACAGCTTACGATACGAAGGAGACCCAGTACTTC. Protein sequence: CSSSMGTAYDTKETQYF.

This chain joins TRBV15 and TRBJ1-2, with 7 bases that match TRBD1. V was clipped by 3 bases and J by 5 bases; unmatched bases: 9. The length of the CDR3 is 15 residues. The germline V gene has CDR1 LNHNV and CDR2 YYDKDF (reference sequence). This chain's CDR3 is CATSSRQGLVYGYTF. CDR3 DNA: TGTGCCACCAGCAGCCGACAGGGCCTCGTATATGGCTACACCTTC.

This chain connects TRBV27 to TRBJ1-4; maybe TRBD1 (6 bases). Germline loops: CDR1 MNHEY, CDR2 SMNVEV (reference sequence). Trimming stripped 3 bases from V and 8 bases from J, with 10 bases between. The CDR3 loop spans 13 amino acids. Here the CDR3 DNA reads TGTGCCAGCAGTTTCTCTAGGGGGGAAAAACTGTTTTTT. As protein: CASSFSRGEKLFF.

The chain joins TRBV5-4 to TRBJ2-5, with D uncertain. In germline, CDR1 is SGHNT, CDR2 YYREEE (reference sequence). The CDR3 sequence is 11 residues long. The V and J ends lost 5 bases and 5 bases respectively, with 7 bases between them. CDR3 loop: CASRTGETQYF. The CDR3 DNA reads TGTGCCAGCAGAACCGGCGAGACCCAGTACTTC.

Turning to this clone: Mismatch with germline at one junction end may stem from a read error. The CDR3 coding sequence is TGCGCCGGCAGCTCCGGACAGGGTGGTATAGGCGGGGAGCTGTTTTTT. Its translation: CAGSSGQGGIGGELFF. V gene TRBV5-1 combines with J gene TRBJ2-2; 8 bases agree with TRBD1. This CDR3 region has 16 residues. Germline V lookup: CDR1 SGHRS, CDR2 YFSETQ.

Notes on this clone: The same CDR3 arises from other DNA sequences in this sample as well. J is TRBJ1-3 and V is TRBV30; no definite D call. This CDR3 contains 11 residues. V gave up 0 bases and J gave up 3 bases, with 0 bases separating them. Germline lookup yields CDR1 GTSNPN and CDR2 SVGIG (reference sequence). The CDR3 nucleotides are TGTGCCTGGAGTGTTGGAAACACCATATATTTT. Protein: CAWSVGNTIYF.

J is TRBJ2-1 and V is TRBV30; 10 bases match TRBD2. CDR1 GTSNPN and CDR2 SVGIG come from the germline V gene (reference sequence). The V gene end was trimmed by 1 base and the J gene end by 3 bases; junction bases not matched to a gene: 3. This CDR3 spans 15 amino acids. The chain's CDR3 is CAWSAAGGNYNEQFF. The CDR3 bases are TGTGCCTGGAGTGCAGCGGGAGGGAACTACAATGAGCAGTTCTTC.

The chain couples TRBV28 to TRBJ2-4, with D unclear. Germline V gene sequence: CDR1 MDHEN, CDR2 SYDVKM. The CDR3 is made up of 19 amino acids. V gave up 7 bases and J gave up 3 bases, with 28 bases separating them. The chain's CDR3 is CASMARRAESVKIKNIQYF. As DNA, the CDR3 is TGTGCCAGCATGGCCCGCCGTGCAGAATCAGTTAAAATCAAAAACATTCAGTACTTC.

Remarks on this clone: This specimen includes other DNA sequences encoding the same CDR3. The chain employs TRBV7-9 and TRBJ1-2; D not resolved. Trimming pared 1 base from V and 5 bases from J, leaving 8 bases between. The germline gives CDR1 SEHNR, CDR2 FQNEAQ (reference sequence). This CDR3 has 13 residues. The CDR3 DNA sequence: TGTGCCAGCAGCTTAGGGGGAGGGTATGGCTACACCTTC. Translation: CASSLGGGYGYTF.

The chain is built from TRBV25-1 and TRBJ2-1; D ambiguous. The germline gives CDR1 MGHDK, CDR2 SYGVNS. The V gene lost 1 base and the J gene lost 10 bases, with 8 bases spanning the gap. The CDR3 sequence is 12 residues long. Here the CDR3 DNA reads TGTGCCAGCAGTGAATCCCCCCGGGAGCAGTTCTTC. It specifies CASSESPREQFF.

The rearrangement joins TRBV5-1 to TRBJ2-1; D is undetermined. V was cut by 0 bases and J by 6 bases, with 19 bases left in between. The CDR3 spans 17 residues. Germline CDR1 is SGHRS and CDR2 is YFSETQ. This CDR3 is CASSLASGQIAVNEQFF. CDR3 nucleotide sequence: TGCGCCAGCAGCTTGGCAAGTGGGCAAATCGCGGTCAATGAGCAGTTCTTC.

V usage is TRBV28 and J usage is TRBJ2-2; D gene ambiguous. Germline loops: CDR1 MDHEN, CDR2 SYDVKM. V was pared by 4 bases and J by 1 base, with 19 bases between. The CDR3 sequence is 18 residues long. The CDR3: CASSWLYWAPQNTGELFF. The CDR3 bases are TGTGCCAGCAGTTGGCTCTACTGGGCGCCTCAGAACACCGGGGAGCTGTTTTTT.

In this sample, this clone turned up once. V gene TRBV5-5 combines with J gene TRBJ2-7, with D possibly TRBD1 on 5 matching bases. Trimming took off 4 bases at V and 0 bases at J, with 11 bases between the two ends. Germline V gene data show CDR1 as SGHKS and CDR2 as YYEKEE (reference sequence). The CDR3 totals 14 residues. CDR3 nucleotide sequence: TGTGCCAGCAGCCGGACAATTGCCTCCTACGAGCAGTACTTC. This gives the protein CASSRTIASYEQYF.

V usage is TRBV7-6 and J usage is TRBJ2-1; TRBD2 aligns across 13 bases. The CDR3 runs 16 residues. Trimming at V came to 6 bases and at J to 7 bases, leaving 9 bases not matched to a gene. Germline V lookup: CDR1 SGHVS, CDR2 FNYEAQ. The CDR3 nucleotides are TGTGCCAGCAGGTTAACTAGCGGGAGGGTTTGGAATGAGCAGTTCTTC. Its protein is CASRLTSGRVWNEQFF.

CDR3 in DNA: TGTGCCAGCAGTTTATTGCGGGAGGGAATTTGGGGTACGCAGTATTTT. This codes for CASSLLREGIWGTQYF. The V gene is TRBV28, the J gene TRBJ2-3, with 9 nucleotides matching TRBD2. V was pared by 1 base and J by 8 bases, with 10 bases of the junction left unmatched. The CDR3 extends over 16 amino acids. The germline CDR1 and CDR2 sequences are MDHEN and SYDVKM.

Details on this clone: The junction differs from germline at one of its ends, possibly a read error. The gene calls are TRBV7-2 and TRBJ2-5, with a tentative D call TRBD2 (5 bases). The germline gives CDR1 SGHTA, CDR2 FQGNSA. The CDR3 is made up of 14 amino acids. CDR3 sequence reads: CASSLAGRQEIQYF. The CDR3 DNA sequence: TGTGCCAGCAGCTTAGCGGGGAGACAAGAGATCCAGTACTTC.

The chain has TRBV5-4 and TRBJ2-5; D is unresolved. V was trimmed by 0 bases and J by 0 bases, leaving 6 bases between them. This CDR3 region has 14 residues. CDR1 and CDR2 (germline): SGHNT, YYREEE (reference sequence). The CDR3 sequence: CASSLVVNQETQYF. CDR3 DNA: TGTGCCAGCAGCTTGGTCGTTAACCAAGAGACCCAGTACTTC.

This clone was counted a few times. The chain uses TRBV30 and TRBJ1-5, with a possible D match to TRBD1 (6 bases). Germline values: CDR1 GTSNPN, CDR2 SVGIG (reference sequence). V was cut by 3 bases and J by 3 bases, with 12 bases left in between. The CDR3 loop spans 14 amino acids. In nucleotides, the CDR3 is TGTGCCTGGAGATCACAGGGAACCAATCAGCCCCAGCATTTT. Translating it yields CAWRSQGTNQPQHF.

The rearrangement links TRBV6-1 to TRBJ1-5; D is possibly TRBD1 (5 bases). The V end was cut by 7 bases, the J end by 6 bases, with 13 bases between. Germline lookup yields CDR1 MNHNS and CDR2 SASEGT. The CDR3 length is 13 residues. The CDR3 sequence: CASKDTFIQPQHF. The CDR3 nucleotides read TGTGCCAGCAAGGACACCTTTATTCAGCCCCAGCATTTT.

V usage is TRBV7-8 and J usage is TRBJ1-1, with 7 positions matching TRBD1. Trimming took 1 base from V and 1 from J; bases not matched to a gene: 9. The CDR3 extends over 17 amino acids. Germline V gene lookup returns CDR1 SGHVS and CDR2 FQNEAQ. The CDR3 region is CASSLVGLRQGNTEAFF. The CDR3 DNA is TGTGCCAGCAGCTTAGTGGGACTCAGACAGGGGAACACTGAAGCTTTCTTT.

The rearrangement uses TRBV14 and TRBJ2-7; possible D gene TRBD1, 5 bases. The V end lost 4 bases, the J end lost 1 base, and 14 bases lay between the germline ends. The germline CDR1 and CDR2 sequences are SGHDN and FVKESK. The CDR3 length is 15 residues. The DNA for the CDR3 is TGTGCCAGCAGCCCCCTTGGGGCAGAGTCCTACGAGCAGTACTTC. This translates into CASSPLGAESYEQYF.